One sample yielded the 7 T cell receptor beta chains listed below, sequenced in a study of T cells in Graves' hyperthyroidism and ophthalmopathy. The TCR beta CDR3 regions underwent amplification using RNA transcripts as the source. First-round RT-PCR with HTBI primers amplified the TCR CDR3 region. TCRdb re-called the multiplex PCR reads through MiXCR, storing one row per CDR3 protein. Among around 500,000 distinct CDR3 sequences listed, around 16% were seen once. The sequencing input was blood. All receptors derive from a woman aged 25 to 45 with Graves' ophthalmopathy.

This clonotype was observed at least ten times. The rearrangement joins TRBV18 to TRBJ1-3; D gene ambiguous. Germline lookup yields CDR1 KGHSH and CDR2 LQKENI. The germline V and J ends were trimmed by 1 base and 0 bases, with 7 bases remaining between them. The CDR3 totals 15 residues. The DNA for the CDR3 is TGTGCCAGCTCACCACAACAGTCCTCTGGAAACACCATATATTTT. Its translation: CASSPQQSSGNTIYF.

The rearrangement links TRBV29-1 to TRBJ2-1; D gene ambiguous. CDR3 size: 13 residues. Germline V CDR1 and CDR2: SQVTM, ANQGSEA. The ends were cut back, 3 bases at V and 6 bases at J, with 12 bases in the middle. The CDR3 DNA follows: TGCAGCGTTGATGGTAGGGCTAGCAATGAGCAGTTCTTC. Translated, it gives CSVDGRASNEQFF.

Remarks on this clonotype: This may stem from a read error, because a much larger clone lies one nucleotide away. The chain combines TRBV6-2 or TRBV6-3 with TRBJ2-1; perhaps TRBD2 as D (5 bases). The CDR3 contains 17 residues. Germline CDR1 is MNHEY and CDR2 is SVGEGT. CDR3 nucleotide sequence: TGTGCCAGCAGTTACTCGAGGCCTAGCTCTACCTACATTGAGCAGTTCTTC. Translating gives CASSYSRPSSTYIEQFF.

In its sample, this clonotype was seen many times. CDR3 bases: TGTGCCAGATACAGTAACGGGAATGAGCAGTTCTTC. This gives the protein CARYSNGNEQFF. This chain links TRBV2 with TRBJ2-1; the D is unclear. Trimming pared 9 bases from V and 7 bases from J, leaving 13 bases between. The CDR3 is 12 residues long. Germline CDR1 and CDR2: SNHLY and FYNNEI.

This clonotype was counted at least ten times. This chain joins TRBV20-1 and TRBJ1-2, with D possibly TRBD1 on 5 matching bases. Looked up from germline, CDR1 is DFQATT and CDR2 is SNEGSKA (reference sequence). The CDR3 consists of 11 residues. V shed 5 bases and J shed 7 bases, with 11 bases lying between them. In DNA, the CDR3 is TGCAGTGCTTGGACATGGCCTGGCTACACCTTC. It translates to CSAWTWPGYTF.

Comments on this clonotype: One junction end disagrees with the germline gene, perhaps due to a read error. The V call is TRBV6-1, the J call TRBJ1-1; D is unresolved. Looked up from germline, CDR1 is MNHNS and CDR2 is SASEGT. The length of the CDR3 is 13 residues. The CDR3 sequence is CASRPWVGTEAFF. The CDR3 DNA is TGTGCCAGCAGGCCGTGGGTGGGCACTGAAGCTTTCTTC.

This clonotype was seen many times. V gene TRBV30 combines with J gene TRBJ2-7; 9 bases map to TRBD1. Germline V CDR1 and CDR2: GTSNPN, SVGIG (reference sequence). J lost 3 bases, V lost 8 bases, and 2 bases had no gene match. This CDR3 comprises 11 residues. DNA for the CDR3: TGTGCCGGACAGGGGTTCTACGAGCAGTACTTC. The encoded protein is CAGQGFYEQYF. Variable domain in full (rest from reference TRBV30 and TRBJ2-7): SQTIHQWPATLVQPVGSPLSLECTVEGTSNPNLYWYRQAAGRGLQLLFYSVGIGQISSEVPQNLSASRPQDRQFILSSKKLLLSDSGFYLCAGQGFYEQYFGPGTRLTVT.